This T cell receptor (beta chain) was recovered during a study of blood T cell repertoires in COVID-19. Study background: COVID-19 samples, acute and convalescent, were from the United States, Italy and Spain. T cells, B-cell-depleted T cells, or PBMCs provided the cDNA or gDNA that served as material.

This clone was picked up a small number of times. Original processing notes: How many nucleated cells were present was estimated from reference gene primer amplification. The method was immunoSEQ multiplex PCR; TCRdb's version includes in-frame clones alone and lacks a portion of them. The V and J calls and the clone size are those of that table, but D and trimming were determined from the DNA. The data contain tens of thousands of clones, over 70% of them singletons. Losses at the gene ends were 6 bases for V and 6 bases for J; bases not matched to a gene: 8. CDR1 and CDR2 (germline): SGHRS, YFSETQ. The CDR3 runs to 14 residues.

The sample taken for sequencing was peripheral blood. This sequence originates from a man aged 65 to 85 with acute or convalescent COVID-19. The chain couples TRBV5-1 to TRBJ2-2, with 7 bases fitting TRBD2. In nucleotides, the CDR3 is TGCGCCAGCACCCGGACTAGATCCGCCGGGGAGCTGTTTTTT. This codes for CASTRTRSAGELFF.